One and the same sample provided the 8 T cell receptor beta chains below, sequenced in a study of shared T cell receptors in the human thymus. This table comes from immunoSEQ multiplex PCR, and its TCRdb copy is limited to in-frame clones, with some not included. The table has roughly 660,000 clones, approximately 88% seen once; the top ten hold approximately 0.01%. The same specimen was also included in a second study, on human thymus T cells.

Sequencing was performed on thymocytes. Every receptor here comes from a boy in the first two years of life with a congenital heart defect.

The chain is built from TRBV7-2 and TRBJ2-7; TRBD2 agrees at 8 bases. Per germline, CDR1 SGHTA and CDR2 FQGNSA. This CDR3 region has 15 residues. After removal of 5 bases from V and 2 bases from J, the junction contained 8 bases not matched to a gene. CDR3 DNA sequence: TGTGCCAGCAGCCCGTGGCTAGCGGGTCCCTACGAGCAGTACTTC. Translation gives CASSPWLAGPYEQYF.

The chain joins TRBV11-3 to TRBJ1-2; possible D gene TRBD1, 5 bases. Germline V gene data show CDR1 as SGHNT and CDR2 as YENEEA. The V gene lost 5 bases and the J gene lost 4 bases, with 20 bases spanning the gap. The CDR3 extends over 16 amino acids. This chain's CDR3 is CASSLATPTAAYGYTF. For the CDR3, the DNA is TGTGCCAGCAGCCTAGCCACCCCGACAGCTGCCTATGGCTACACCTTC.

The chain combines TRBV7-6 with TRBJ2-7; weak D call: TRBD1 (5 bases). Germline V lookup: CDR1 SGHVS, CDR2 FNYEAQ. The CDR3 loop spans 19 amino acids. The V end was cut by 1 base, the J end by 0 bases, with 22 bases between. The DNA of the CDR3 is TGTGCCAGCAGCTTAGGTCTCCCCCGAAGTGGGGCGACCTCCTACGAGCAGTACTTC. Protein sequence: CASSLGLPRSGATSYEQYF.

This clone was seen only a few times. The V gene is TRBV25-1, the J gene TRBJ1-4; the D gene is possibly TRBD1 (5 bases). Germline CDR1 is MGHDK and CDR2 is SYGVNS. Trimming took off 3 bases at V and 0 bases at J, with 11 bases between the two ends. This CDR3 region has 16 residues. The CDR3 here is CASSEDKTSTNEKLFF. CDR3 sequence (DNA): TGTGCCAGCAGTGAGGACAAGACTTCAACTAATGAAAAACTGTTTTTT.

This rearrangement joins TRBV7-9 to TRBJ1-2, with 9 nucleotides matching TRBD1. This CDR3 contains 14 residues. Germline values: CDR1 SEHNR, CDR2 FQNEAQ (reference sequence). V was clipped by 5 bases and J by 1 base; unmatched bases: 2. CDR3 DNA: TGTGCCAGCAGCAGACAGGGGGGTAACTATGGCTACACCTTC. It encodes CASSRQGGNYGYTF.

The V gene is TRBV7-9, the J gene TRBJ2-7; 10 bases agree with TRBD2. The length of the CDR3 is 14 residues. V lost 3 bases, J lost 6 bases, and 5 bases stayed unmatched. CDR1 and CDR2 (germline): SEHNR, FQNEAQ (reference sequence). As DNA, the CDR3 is TGTGCCAGCAGCTTGGCTAGCGGGAGTTCCGAGCAGTACTTC. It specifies CASSLASGSSEQYF.

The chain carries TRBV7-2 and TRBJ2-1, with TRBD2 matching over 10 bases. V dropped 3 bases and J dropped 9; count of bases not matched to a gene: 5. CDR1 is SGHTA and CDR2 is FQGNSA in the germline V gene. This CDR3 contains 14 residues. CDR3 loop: CASSLGTSDREQFF. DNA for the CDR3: TGTGCCAGCAGCTTGGGGACTAGCGACCGTGAGCAGTTCTTC.

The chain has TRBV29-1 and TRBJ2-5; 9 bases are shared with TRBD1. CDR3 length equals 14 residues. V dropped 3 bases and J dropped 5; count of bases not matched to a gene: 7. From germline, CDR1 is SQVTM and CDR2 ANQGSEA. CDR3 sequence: CSVEPGQGKETQYF. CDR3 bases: TGCAGCGTTGAGCCAGGACAGGGGAAGGAGACCCAGTACTTC.